This is a list of T cell receptor beta chains from one sample in a study of cytomegalovirus exposure and HLA in healthy donors. The data were produced by immunoSEQ multiplex PCR, yet TCRdb's version contains in-frame clones alone and is incomplete. The sample table sets out 45,000 to 70,000 clones. The specimen sequenced was PBMCs. These receptors originate from a woman aged 45-65 years in good health and CMV-seropositive. CDR3s include the opening cysteine and the closing phenylalanine or tryptophan. A D gene is named only where the DNA matches it firmly. Not every row has a clone size; where given, it reads once, few, many or a size class.

V gene	clone size	D gene	J gene	CDR3 DNA	CDR3 protein
TRBV18	NA	TRBD1	TRBJ1-5	TGTGCCAGCTCACCCCCGCAGGGACAGCAGGTCAATCAGCCCCAGCATTTT	CASSPPQGQQVNQPQHF
TRBV2	NA	NA	TRBJ2-5	TGTGCCAGCAGTGAAGAGCTGCGCCGTCTCGGGACCCAGTACTTC	CASSEELRRLGTQYF
TRBV18	NA	TRBD1	TRBJ2-1	TGTGCCAGCTCACAGAATGGACAGGCCTCCTACAATGAGCAGTTCTTC	CASSQNGQASYNEQFF
TRBV5-1	NA	NA	TRBJ1-1	TGCGCCAGCAGCTACGGCTCGGGGAACACTGAAGCTTTCTTT	CASSYGSGNTEAFF
TRBV6-5	NA	NA	TRBJ1-3	TGTGCCAGCAGTTACTCGAACACAGGCTCTGGAAACACCATATATTTT	CASSYSNTGSGNTIYF
TRBV19	medium-sized	NA	TRBJ1-1	TGTGCCAGTAGTCCCCCTGAGGACACTGAAGCTTTCTTT	CASSPPEDTEAFF
TRBV28	NA	NA	TRBJ1-1	TGTGCCAGCAGTTTGGAGGGTTGGGACACTGAAGCTTTCTTT	CASSLEGWDTEAFF
TRBV4-2	NA	NA	TRBJ2-7	TGTGCCAGCAGAACCAGGGGTAACGAGCAGTACTTC	CASRTRGNEQYF
TRBV18	NA	TRBD1	TRBJ2-2	TGTGCCAGCTCACCAACCGGACAGGGGGGAGTCGGGGAGCTGTTTTTT	CASSPTGQGGVGELFF
TRBV28	NA	NA	TRBJ1-1	TGTGCCAGCAGGGACATCGAAGCTTTCTTT	CASRDIEAFF
TRBV28	NA	TRBD1	TRBJ1-3	TGTGCCAGCACCCACTTCCCGGAGACAGGGTCGCTCTCTGGAAACACCATATATTTT	CASTHFPETGSLSGNTIYF
TRBV6-6	NA	TRBD1	TRBJ1-2	TGTGCCAGCTCCCCGACAGGGAACTATGGCTACACCTTC	CASSPTGNYGYTF
TRBV11-2	NA	NA	TRBJ1-1	TGTGCCAGCAGCCGACTACAGGGTACCAACACTGAAGCTTTCTTT	CASSRLQGTNTEAFF
TRBV5-6	NA	TRBD1	TRBJ1-2	TGTGCCAGCAGCAAGGGACAGGGCGGTTATGGCTACACCTTC	CASSKGQGGYGYTF
TRBV18	NA	TRBD1	TRBJ1-2	TGTGCCAGCTCACCAGGCTCAGGGGGCTACTATGGCTACACCTTC	CASSPGSGGYYGYTF
TRBV7-9	NA	NA	TRBJ2-1	TGTGCCAGCAGCGCGACCGCGGGGTACAATGAGCAGTTCTTC	CASSATAGYNEQFF
TRBV30	NA	NA	TRBJ2-5	TGTGCCTGGAACCCCTACAGGGAAGAGACCCAGTACTTC	CAWNPYREETQYF
TRBV19	NA	NA	TRBJ1-3	TGTGCCAGTAGTATAGTCCATGGACAGACAAGCGACTACTCTGGAAACACCATATATTTT	CASSIVHGQTSDYSGNTIYF
TRBV5-1	NA	NA	TRBJ2-3	TGCGCCAGCAGCTACGGGGAAGTGACAGATACGCAGTATTTT	CASSYGEVTDTQYF
TRBV2	NA	NA	TRBJ1-5	TGTGCCAGCAGTGAGCAGGGGATTCAGCCCCAGCATTTT	CASSEQGIQPQHF
TRBV5-1	NA	TRBD1	TRBJ1-2	TGCGCCAGCAGCGACCGGGACAGCTATGGCTACACCTTC	CASSDRDSYGYTF
TRBV5-4	NA	TRBD1	TRBJ2-2	TGTGCCAGCAGCTTAGACAGGGCGCCGACCGGGGAGCTGTTTTTT	CASSLDRAPTGELFF
TRBV7-2	NA	TRBD1	TRBJ2-7	TGTGCCAGCAGCTTAAGGGGACAGGGGGCTTTCTACGAGCAGTACTTC	CASSLRGQGAFYEQYF
TRBV5-1	NA	TRBD1	TRBJ2-5	TGCGCCAGCAGCCTGGGACAGCTAGAGACCCAGTACTTC	CASSLGQLETQYF
TRBV14	NA	NA	TRBJ1-1	TGTGCCAGCAGCCAAGCCCGCCAGGGGATAATGAACACTGAAGCTTTCTTT	CASSQARQGIMNTEAFF
TRBV2	NA	TRBD1	TRBJ1-5	TGTGCCAGCAGTGGAGACAGGGGTTATCAGCCCCAGCATTTT	CASSGDRGYQPQHF
TRBV2	NA	TRBD2	TRBJ2-1	TGTGCCAGCACCAAACGGGGGACTAGCGATGAGCAGTTCTTC	CASTKRGTSDEQFF
TRBV30	NA	NA	TRBJ2-1	TGTGCCGGGAGAAAGGGGGGGGCTGGCTTTGATGAGCAGTTCTTC	CAGRKGGAGFDEQFF
TRBV11-3	NA	NA	TRBJ1-1	TGTGCCAGCAGCTTACAGGTGAACACTGAAGCTTTCTTT	CASSLQVNTEAFF
TRBV5-1	NA	NA	TRBJ2-7	TGCGCCAGCAGCCCCATGGACGGGGGAGGCGAGCAGTACTTC	CASSPMDGGGEQYF
TRBV28	NA	TRBD2	TRBJ2-7	TGTGCCAGCAGACTTAGGACTAGCGGGAGAGGGGGACTCGAGCAGTACTTC	CASRLRTSGRGGLEQYF
TRBV5-1	NA	TRBD2	TRBJ2-1	TGCGCCAGCAGCCTGACTAGCGGGGGGCCGGGGAATGAGCAGTTCTTC	CASSLTSGGPGNEQFF
TRBV30	NA	TRBD1	TRBJ1-2	TGTGCCTGGAGGGAGCCCGGGACAGGATTTTATGGCTACACCTTC	CAWREPGTGFYGYTF
TRBV5-1	NA	NA	TRBJ2-2	TGCGCCAGCAGCTTGGCCGGGCTAGCCACCGGGGAGCTGTTTTTT	CASSLAGLATGELFF
TRBV30	NA	TRBD2	TRBJ2-1	TGTGCCTGGAGTGAGCGGGGGAGGTCCTACAATGAGCAGTTCTTC	CAWSERGRSYNEQFF
TRBV27	NA	TRBD2	TRBJ2-3	TGTGCCAGCAGTTTTGGGCTAGCGGGAGGGAACACAGATACGCAGTATTTT	CASSFGLAGGNTDTQYF